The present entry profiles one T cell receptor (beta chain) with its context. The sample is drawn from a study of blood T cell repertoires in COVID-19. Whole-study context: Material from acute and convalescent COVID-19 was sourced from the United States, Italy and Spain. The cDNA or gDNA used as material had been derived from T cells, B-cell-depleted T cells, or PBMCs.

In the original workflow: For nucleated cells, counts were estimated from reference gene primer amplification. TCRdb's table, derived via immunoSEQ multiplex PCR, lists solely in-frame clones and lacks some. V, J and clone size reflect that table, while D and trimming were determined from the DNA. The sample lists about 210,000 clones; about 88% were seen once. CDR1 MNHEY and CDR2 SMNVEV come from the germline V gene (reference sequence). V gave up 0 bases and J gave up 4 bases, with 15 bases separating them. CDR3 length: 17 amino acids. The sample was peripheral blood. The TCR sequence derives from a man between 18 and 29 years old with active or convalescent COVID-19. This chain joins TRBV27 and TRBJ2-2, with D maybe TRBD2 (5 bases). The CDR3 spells CASSLSVDLAATGELFF. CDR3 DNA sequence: TGTGCCAGCAGTTTATCAGTGGACTTGGCGGCCACCGGGGAGCTGTTTTTT.